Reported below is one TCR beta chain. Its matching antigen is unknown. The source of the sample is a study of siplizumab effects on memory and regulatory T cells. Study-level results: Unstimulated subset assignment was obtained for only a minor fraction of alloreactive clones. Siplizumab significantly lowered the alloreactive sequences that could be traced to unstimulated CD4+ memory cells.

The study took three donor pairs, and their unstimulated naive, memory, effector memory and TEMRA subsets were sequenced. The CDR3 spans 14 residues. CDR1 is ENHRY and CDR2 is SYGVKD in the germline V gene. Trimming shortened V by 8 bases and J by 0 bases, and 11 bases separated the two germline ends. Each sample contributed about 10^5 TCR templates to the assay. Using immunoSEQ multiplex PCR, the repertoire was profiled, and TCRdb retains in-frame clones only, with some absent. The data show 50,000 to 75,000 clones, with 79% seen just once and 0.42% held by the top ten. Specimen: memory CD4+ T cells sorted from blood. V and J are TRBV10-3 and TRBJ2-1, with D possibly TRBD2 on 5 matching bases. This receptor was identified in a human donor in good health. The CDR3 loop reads CAIEGNSSYNEQFF. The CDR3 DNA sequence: TGTGCCATCGAGGGTAACAGCTCCTACAATGAGCAGTTCTTC.